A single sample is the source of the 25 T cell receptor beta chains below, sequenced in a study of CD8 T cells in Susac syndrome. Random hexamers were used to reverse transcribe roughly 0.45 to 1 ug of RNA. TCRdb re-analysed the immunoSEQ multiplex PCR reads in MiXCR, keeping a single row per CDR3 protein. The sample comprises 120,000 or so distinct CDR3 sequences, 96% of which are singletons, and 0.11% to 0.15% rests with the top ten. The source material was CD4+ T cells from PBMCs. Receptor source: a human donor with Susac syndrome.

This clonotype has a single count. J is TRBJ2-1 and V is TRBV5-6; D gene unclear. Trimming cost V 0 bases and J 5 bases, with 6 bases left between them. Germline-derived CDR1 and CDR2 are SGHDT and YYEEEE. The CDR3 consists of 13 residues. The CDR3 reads CASSLAVNNEQFF. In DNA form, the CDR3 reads TGTGCCAGCAGCTTGGCAGTGAACAATGAGCAGTTCTTC.

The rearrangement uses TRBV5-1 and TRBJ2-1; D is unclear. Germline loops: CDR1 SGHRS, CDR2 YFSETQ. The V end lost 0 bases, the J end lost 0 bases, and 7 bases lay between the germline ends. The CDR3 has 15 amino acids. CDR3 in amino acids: CASSLARPSYNEQFF. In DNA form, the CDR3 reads TGCGCCAGCAGCTTGGCCAGGCCCTCCTACAATGAGCAGTTCTTC.

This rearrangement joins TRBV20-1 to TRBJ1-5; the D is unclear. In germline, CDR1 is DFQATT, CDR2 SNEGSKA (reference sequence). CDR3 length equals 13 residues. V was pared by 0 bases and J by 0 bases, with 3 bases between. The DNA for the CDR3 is TGCAGTGCTAGAGATCGTAGCAATCAGCCCCAGCATTTT. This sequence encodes CSARDRSNQPQHF.

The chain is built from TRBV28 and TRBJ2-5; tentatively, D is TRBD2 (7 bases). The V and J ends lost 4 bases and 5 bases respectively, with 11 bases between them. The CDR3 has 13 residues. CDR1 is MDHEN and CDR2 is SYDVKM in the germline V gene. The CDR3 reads CASSWEGVETQYF. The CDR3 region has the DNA TGTGCCAGCAGTTGGGAGGGGGTGGAGACCCAGTACTTC.

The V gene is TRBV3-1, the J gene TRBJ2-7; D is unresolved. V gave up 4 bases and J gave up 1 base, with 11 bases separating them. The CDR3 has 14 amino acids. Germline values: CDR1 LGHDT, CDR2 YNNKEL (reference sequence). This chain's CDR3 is CASSPDPHSYEQYF. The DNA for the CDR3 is TGTGCCAGCAGCCCCGATCCTCATTCCTACGAGCAGTACTTC.

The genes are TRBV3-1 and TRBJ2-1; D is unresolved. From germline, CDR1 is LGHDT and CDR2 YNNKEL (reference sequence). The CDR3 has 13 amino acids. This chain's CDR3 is CATQPTAANEQFF. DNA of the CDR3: TGTGCGACTCAGCCAACGGCCGCGAATGAGCAGTTCTTC.

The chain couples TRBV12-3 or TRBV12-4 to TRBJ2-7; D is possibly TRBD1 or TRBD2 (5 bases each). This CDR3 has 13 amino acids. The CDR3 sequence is CASRRSDGGEQYF. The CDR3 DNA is TGTGCGAGCCGAAGATCGGATGGGGGCGAGCAGTACTTC.

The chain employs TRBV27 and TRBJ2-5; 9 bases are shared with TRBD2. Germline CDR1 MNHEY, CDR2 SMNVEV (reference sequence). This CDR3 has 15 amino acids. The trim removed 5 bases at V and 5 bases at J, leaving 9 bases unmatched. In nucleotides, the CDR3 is TGTGCCAGCAGTCCCTTCGGACTAGCGCAGGAGACCCAGTACTTC. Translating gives CASSPFGLAQETQYF.

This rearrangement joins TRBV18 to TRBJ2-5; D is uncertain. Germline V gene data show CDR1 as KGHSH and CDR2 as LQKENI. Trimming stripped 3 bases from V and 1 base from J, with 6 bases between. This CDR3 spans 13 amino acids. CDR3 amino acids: CASSPVPQETQYF. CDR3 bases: TGTGCCAGCTCACCGGTCCCCCAAGAGACCCAGTACTTC.

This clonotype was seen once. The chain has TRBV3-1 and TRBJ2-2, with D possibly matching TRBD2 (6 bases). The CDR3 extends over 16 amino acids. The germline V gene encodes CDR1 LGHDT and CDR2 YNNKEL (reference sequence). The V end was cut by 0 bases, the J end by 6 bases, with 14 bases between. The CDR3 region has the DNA TGTGCCAGCAGCCAAGACCCGGGACTTGGGGCCGGGGAGCTGTTTTTT. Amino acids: CASSQDPGLGAGELFF.

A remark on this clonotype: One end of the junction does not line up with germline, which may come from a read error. The CDR3 spells CASSEERLAYNEQFF. The CDR3 nucleotides are TGTGCCAGCAGCGAAGAACGGCTGGCCTACAATGAGCAGTTCTTC. This chain joins TRBV4-2 and TRBJ2-1, with D unclear. Germline CDR1 and CDR2: LGHNA and YNFKEQ. The CDR3 is 15 residues long.

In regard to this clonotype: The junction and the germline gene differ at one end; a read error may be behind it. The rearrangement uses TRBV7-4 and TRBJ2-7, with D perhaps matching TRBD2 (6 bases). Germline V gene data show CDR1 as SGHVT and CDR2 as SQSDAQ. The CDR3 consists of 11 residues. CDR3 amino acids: CASSLVLADNF. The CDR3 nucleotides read TGTGCCAGCAGCTTAGTACTAGCCGATAACTTC.

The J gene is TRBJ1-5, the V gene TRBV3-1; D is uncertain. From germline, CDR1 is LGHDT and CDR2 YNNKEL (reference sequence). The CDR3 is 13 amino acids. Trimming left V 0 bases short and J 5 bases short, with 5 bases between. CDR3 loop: CASSQEAHQPQHF. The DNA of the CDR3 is TGTGCCAGCAGCCAAGAAGCTCATCAGCCCCAGCATTTT.

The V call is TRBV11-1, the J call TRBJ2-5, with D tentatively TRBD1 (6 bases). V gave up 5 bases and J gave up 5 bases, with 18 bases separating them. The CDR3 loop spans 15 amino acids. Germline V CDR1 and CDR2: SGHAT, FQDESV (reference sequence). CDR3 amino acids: CASSTRQAGRETQYF. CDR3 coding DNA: TGTGCCAGCAGCACACGACAGGCTGGAAGGGAGACCCAGTACTTC.

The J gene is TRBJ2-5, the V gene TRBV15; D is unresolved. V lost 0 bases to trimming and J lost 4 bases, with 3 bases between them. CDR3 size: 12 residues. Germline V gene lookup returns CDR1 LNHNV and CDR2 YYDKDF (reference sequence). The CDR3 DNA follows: TGTGCCACCAGCAGAGATGTAGAGACCCAGTACTTC. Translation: CATSRDVETQYF.

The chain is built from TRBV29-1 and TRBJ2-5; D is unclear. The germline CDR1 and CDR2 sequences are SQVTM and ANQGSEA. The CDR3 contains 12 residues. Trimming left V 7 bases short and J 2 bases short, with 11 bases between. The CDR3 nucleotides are TGCAGCGCGCTCCTAAAGCAAGAGACCCAGTACTTC. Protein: CSALLKQETQYF.

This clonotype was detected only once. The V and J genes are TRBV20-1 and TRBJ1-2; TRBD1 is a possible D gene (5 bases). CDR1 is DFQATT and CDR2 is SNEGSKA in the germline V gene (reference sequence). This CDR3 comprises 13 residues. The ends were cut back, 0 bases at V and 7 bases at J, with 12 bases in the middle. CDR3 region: CSARESEGRGYTF. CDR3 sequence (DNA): TGCAGTGCTAGAGAATCCGAGGGACGTGGCTACACCTTC.

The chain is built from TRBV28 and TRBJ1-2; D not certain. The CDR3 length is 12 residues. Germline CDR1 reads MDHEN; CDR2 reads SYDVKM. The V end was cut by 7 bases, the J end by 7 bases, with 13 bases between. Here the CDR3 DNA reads TGTGCCAGCACCACCGGCCCCTCTGGCTACACCTTC. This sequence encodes CASTTGPSGYTF.

The CDR3, as DNA: TGCAGTGCTAGAGATGGAGCGGGAGGGCCGAGGAATGAGCAGTTCTTC. Translation: CSARDGAGGPRNEQFF. The V gene is TRBV20-1, the J gene TRBJ2-1; 10 bases align to TRBD2. Germline-derived CDR1 and CDR2 are DFQATT and SNEGSKA (reference sequence). With 0 bases clipped from V and 7 bases from J, the junction kept 9 bases outside the gene matches. The CDR3 runs to 16 residues.

CDR3 sequence reads: CASSLARGTGRYF. In nucleotides, the CDR3 is TGTGCCAGCAGTTTAGCGAGGGGCACGGGGAGGTACTTC. The J gene is TRBJ2-7, the V gene TRBV12-3 or TRBV12-4; D may match TRBD1 or TRBD2 (5 bases each). The V end was cut by 0 bases, the J end by 12 bases, with 15 bases between. This CDR3 region has 13 residues.

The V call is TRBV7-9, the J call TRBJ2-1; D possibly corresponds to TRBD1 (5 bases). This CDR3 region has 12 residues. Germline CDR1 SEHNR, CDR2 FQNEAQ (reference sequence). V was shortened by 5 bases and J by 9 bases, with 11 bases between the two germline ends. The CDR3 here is CASSPLDSEQFF. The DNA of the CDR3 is TGTGCCAGCAGCCCTCTTGACAGTGAGCAGTTCTTC.

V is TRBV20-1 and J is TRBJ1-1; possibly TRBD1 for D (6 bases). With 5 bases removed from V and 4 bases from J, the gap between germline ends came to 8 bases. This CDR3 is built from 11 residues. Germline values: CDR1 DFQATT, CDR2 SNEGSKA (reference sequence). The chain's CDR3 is CSAGRGTEAFF. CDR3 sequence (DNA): TGCAGTGCTGGCAGGGGCACTGAAGCTTTCTTT.

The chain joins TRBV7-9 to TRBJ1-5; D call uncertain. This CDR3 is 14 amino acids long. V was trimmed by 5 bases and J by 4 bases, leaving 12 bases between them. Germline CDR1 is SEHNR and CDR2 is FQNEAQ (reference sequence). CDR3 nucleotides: TGTGCCAGCAGCCTTACAGAGGCTAATCAGCCCCAGCATTTT. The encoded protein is CASSLTEANQPQHF.

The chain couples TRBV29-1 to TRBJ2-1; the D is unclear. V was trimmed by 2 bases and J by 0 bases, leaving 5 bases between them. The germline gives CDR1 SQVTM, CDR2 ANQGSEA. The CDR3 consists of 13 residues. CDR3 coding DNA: TGCAGCGTTGAAAGGAGCTCCTACAATGAGCAGTTCTTC. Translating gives CSVERSSYNEQFF.

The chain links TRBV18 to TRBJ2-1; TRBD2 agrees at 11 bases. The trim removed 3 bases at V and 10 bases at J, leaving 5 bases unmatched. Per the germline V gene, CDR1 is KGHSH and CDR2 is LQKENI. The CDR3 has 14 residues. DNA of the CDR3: TGTGCCAGCTCACCCCCCACTAGCGGGAGCGAGCAGTTCTTC. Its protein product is CASSPPTSGSEQFF.